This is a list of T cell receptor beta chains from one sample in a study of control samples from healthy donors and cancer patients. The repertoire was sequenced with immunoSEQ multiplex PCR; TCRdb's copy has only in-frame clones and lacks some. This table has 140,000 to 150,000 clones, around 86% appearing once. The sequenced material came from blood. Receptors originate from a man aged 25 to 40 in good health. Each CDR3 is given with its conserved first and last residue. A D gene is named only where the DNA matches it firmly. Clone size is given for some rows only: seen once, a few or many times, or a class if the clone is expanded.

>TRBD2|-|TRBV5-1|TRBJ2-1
TGCGCCAGCATCCCCTCCGGGGGGGCGTCCTACAATGAGCAGTTCTTC
CASIPSGGASYNEQFF
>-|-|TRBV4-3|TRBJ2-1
TGCGCCAGCAGCCAAGATAGGACAAGGGACGAGCAGTTCTTC
CASSQDRTRDEQFF
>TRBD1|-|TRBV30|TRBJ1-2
TGTGCCTGGGCGGACAGGGGGAAGGGCTACACCTTC
CAWADRGKGYTF
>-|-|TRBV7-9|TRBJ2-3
TGTGCCAGCAGCTATGAGAAAGGATTTAGCACAGATACGCAGTATTTT
CASSYEKGFSTDTQYF
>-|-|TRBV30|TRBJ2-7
TGTGCCTGGAGTCTATCCTACGAGCAGTACTTC
CAWSLSYEQYF
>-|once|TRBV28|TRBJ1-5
TGTGCCAGCACCACACCTGGCCGCGGTCAGCCCCAGCATTTT
CASTTPGRGQPQHF
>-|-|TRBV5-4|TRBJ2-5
TGTGCCACCCGCTCTGGCCCCCAAGAGACCCAGTACTTC
CATRSGPQETQYF
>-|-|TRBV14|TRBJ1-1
TGTGCCAGCAGCCAGGACGCCGGTGAAGCTTTCTTT
CASSQDAGEAFF
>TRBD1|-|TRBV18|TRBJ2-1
TGTGCCAGCTCCCTCCGGGACAGCTACAATGAGCAGTTCTTC
CASSLRDSYNEQFF
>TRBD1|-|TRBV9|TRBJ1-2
TGTGCCAGCAGCGCGGACAGGGGGCTAAATGGCTACACCTTC
CASSADRGLNGYTF
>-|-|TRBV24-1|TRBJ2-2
TGTGCCACCGGTACGGCGGAGAGCGACACCGGGGAGCTGTTTTTT
CATGTAESDTGELFF
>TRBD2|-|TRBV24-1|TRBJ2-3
TGTGCCACCAGTGATTTGCCTGGGGGGGGGACCTCAGATACGCAGTATTTT
CATSDLPGGGTSDTQYF
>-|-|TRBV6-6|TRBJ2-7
TGTGCCAGCAGTCACATCGAGGGCCCTGGCGAGCAGTACTTC
CASSHIEGPGEQYF
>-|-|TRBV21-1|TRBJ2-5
TGTGCCAGCAGCACCTCCCATCCAGGGGCCGGGGAGGAGACCCAGTACTTC
CASSTSHPGAGEETQYF
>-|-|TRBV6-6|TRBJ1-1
TGTGCCAGCAGTTACTCGAACGGGCGGCAGGGCACTGAAGCTTTCTTT
CASSYSNGRQGTEAFF
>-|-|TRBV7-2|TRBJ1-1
TGTGCCACCAATCAGGCGGTGAACACTGAAGCTTTCTTT
CATNQAVNTEAFF
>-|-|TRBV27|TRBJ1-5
TGTGCCAGCAGTCCTCGGGACAGCAATCAGCCCCAGCATTTT
CASSPRDSNQPQHF
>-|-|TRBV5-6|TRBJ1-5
TGTGCCAGCAGCCAAAATACAAATCAGCCCCAGCATTTT
CASSQNTNQPQHF
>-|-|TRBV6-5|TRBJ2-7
TGTGCCAGCAGGAGGGGCGGGCCACCCTACGAGCAGTACTTC
CASRRGGPPYEQYF
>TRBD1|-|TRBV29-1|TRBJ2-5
TGCAGCGTTGTCCCAGACAGGGTATACTTC
CSVVPDRVYF
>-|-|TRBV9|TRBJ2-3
TGTGCCAGCAGCGAGCCGACTAGCACAGATACGCAGTATTTT
CASSEPTSTDTQYF
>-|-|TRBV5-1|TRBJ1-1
TGCGCCAGCAGCTTCTCAGGGCCCGGTATAAGGGACACTGAAGCTTTCTTT
CASSFSGPGIRDTEAFF
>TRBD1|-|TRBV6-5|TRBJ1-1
TGTGCCAGCAGTAAACGCCGGGACAGCAACACTGAAGCTTTCTTT
CASSKRRDSNTEAFF
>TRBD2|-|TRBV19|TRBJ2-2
TGTGCCAGTTCCCTCGGACTAGCGACCGGGGAGCTGTTTTTT
CASSLGLATGELFF
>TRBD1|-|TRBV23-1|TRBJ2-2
TGCGCCAGCAGTCAACAAGGGACAGGGTTGGACGGGGAGCTGTTTTTT
CASSQQGTGLDGELFF
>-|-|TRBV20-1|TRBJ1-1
TGCAGTGCCGTGCGGAACACTGAAGCTTTCTTT
CSAVRNTEAFF
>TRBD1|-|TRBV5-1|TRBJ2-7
TGCGCCAGCAGCTTGTTGTGGGACAGGAGGATCTACGAGCAGTACTTC
CASSLLWDRRIYEQYF
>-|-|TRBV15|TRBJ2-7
TGTGCCACCAGCATCGGGACGGGACAAGTCAACGAGCAGTACTTC
CATSIGTGQVNEQYF
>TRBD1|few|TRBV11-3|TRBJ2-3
TGTGCCAGCAGCTTAGAAGCCAGGGGGCCAGTAGATACGCAGTATTTT
CASSLEARGPVDTQYF
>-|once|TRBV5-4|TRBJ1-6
TGTGCCAGCAGCTTGGGGGTTTCGGATTCACCCCTCCACTTT
CASSLGVSDSPLHF
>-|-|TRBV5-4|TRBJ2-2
TGTGCCAGCAGCCTCCGGACAGATTACGGGGAGCTGTTTTTT
CASSLRTDYGELFF
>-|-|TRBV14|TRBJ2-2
TGTGCCAGCAGCCAAGCTGGGCTCGACACCGGGGAGCTGTTTTTT
CASSQAGLDTGELFF
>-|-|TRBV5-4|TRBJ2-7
TGTGCCAGCAGCTTGAACTTTGGAGTGGGGGAGCAGTACTTC
CASSLNFGVGEQYF
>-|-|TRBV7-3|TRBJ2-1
TGTGCCAGCAGCCCATCCCGGGACTACAATGAGCAGTTCTTC
CASSPSRDYNEQFF
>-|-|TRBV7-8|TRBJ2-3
TGTGCCAGCAGCCCCGGGGCATCTCTCACAGATACGCAGTATTTT
CASSPGASLTDTQYF
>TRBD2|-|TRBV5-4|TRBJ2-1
TGTGCCAGCAGCGCACGACTAGCGGGGGGCAGGGTTGAGCAGTTCTTC
CASSARLAGGRVEQFF
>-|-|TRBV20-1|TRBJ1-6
TGCAGTACGGGTGGTAATTCACCCCTCCACTTT
CSTGGNSPLHF
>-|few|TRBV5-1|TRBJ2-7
TGCGCCAGCAGCTCCGGACAACTAGCTTCCTACGAGCAGTACTTC
CASSSGQLASYEQYF
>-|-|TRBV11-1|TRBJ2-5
TGTGCCAGCAGCCGGACGGAAGAGACCCAGTACTTC
CASSRTEETQYF
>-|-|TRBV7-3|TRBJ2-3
TGTGCCAGCAGCTTAACTAGCAGCACAGATACGCAGTATTTT
CASSLTSSTDTQYF
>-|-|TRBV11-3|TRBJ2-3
TGTGCCAGCAGCTTTCAGACTAGCACAGATACGCAGTATTTT
CASSFQTSTDTQYF
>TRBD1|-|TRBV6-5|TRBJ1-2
TGTGCCAGCAGGAGACAGGGCCAAGGCTATGGCTACACCTTC
CASRRQGQGYGYTF
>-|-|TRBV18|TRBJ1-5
TGTGCCAGCTCACCCCGGGCGCGGGATCAGCCCCAGCATTTT
CASSPRARDQPQHF
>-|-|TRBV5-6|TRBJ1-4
TGTGCCAGCAGCTTGTTCCAGGGGCACCCAACTAATGAAAAACTGTTTTTT
CASSLFQGHPTNEKLFF
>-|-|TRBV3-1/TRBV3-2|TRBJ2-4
TGTGCCAGCAGCCAGGGTGCCAAAAACATTCAGTACTTC
CASSQGAKNIQYF
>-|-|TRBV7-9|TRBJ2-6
TGTGCCAGCAGCTTAGTCTTTGGTTTTGGGGCCAACGTCCTGACTTTC
CASSLVFGFGANVLTF
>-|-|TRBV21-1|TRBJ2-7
TGTGCCAGCAGCGGCCCAGGGCGAGTCTACGAGCAGTACTTC
CASSGPGRVYEQYF
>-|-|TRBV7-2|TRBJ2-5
TGTGCCAGCAGGTCAGGGAAAGAGACCCAGTACTTC
CASRSGKETQYF